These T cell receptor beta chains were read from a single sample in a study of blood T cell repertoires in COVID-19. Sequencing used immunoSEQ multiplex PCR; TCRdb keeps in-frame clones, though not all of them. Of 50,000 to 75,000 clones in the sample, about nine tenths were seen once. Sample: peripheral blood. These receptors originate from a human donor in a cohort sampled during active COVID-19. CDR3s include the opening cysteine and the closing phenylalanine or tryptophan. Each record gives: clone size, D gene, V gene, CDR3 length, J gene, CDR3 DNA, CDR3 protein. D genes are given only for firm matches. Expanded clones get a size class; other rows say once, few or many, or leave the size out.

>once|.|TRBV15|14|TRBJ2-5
TGTGCCACCAGCAGAGCGAGGGTATTCGAGACCCAGTACTTC
CATSRARVFETQYF
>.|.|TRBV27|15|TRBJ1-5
TGTGCCAGCAGTTTAATGTCCGGGGAAAATCAGCCCCAGCATTTT
CASSLMSGENQPQHF
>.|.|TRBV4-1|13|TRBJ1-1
TGCGCCAGCTCAAACGGGGTAAGCACTGAAGCTTTCTTT
CASSNGVSTEAFF
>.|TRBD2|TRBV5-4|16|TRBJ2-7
TGTGCCAGCAGCTTACCGTATCCGGGAGGGGGGAACGAGCAGTACTTC
CASSLPYPGGGNEQYF
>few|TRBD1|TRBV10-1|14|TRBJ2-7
TGCGCCAGCAGCGGGGACAGGGGGCTCTACGAGCAGTACTTC
CASSGDRGLYEQYF
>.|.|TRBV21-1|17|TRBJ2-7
TGTGCCAGCAGCGACCGCAATTACCGGGACAGCTGCTACGAGCAGTACTTC
CASSDRNYRDSCYEQYF
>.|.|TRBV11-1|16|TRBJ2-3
TGTGCCAGCAGCGGCAGGTCACCAATAACCACAGATACGCAGTATTTT
CASSGRSPITTDTQYF
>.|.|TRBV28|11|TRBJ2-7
TGTGCCAGCACAGAGGGTTACGAGCAGTACTTC
CASTEGYEQYF
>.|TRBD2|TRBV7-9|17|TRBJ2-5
TGTGCCAGCAGTTCCACTGTAGCGGGGGGAAGTGTCGAGACCCAGTACTTC
CASSSTVAGGSVETQYF
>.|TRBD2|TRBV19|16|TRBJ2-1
TGTGCCAGTAGTATCGGACTAGCGGGGGGCCGGAATGAGCAGTTCTTC
CASSIGLAGGRNEQFF
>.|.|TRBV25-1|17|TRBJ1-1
TGTGCCAGCAGTGAATATGCGGGCAGGGGCCAAAATACTGAAGCTTTCTTT
CASSEYAGRGQNTEAFF
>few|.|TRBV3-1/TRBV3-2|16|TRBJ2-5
TGTGCCAGCAGCCAAGTGTCGACAGGTGGGCGAGAGACCCAGTACTTC
CASSQVSTGGRETQYF
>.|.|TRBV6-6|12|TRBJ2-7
TGTGCCGTCGGGACACCTTCCTACGAGCAGTACTTC
CAVGTPSYEQYF
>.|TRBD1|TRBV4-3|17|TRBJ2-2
TGCGCCAGCAGCCAAACAGGGGGCCCTACATTTATCGGGGAGCTGTTTTTT
CASSQTGGPTFIGELFF
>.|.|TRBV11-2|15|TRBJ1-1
TGTGCCAGCAGCTTTCAGGGATGGAGTGGAACTGAAGCTTTCTTT
CASSFQGWSGTEAFF
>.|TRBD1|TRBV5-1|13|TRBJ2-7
TGCGCCAGCAGCTTGGACAGGACAGGGGAGCAGTACTTC
CASSLDRTGEQYF
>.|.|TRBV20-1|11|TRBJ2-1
TGCAGTGCTAGGATCAGGGTTTCTAAGTTCTTC
CSARIRVSKFF
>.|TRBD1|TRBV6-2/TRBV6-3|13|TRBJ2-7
TGTGCCAGCAGTTTATACAGGGGCCACGAGCAGTACTTC
CASSLYRGHEQYF
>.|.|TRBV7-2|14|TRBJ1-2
TGTGCCAGCAGCCCGACACCTCTTAACTATGGCTACACCTTC
CASSPTPLNYGYTF
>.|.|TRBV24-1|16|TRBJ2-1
TGTGCCACCAGTGATTTTGTCGGTGGCTCCTACAATGAGCAGTTCTTC
CATSDFVGGSYNEQFF
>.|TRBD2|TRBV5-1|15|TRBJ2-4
TGCGCCAGCAGCCCCTTCTACCCTAGCGGGGGGCCTGAGTACTTC
CASSPFYPSGGPEYF
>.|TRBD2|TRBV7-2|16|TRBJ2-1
TGTGCCAGCAGCTTAGGCCTAGCGGGGAGGGCAGATGAGCAGTTCTTC
CASSLGLAGRADEQFF
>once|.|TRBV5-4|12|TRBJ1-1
TGTGCCAGCAGCTTAGACGCCGGGAGGGCTTTCTTT
CASSLDAGRAFF
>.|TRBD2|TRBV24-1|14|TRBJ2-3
TGTGCCACCCGGGGACTAGCGGGAGCAGATACGCAGTATTTT
CATRGLAGADTQYF
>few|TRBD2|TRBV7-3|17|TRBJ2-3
TGTGCCAGCAGCGAGCGGGGGTGGAGCCCTAGCACAGATACGCAGTATTTT
CASSERGWSPSTDTQYF
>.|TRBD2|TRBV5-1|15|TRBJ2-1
TGCGCCAGCAGCACCGGACTAGCGGGAGTAGTTGGGCAGTTCTTC
CASSTGLAGVVGQFF
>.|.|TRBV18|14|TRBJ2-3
TGTGCCAGCTCACCGTCTCTTGGCACAGATACGCAGTATTTT
CASSPSLGTDTQYF
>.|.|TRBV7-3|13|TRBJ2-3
TGTGCCAGCAGCCCCATAAGGGGGAATACGCAGTATTTT
CASSPIRGNTQYF
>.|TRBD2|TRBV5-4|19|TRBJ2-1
TGTGCCAGCAGCTTGGCCGCAAGCGGGGGGCCCCTCTCCTACAATGAGCAGTTCTTC
CASSLAASGGPLSYNEQFF
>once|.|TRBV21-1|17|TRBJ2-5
TGTGCCAGCAGCCCCGGGACATCGAGGGCTTTTTTAGAGACCCAGTACTTC
CASSPGTSRAFLETQYF
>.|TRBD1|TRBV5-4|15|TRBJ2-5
TGTGCCAGCAGCCTACAGGGGGCCGGATGGCAGACCCAGTACTTC
CASSLQGAGWQTQYF
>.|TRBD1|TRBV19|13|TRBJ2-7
TGTGCCAGCCGGCGGACAGGGTACTACGAGCAGTACTTC
CASRRTGYYEQYF
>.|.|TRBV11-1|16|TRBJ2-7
TGTGCCAGCAGCTTGGGCCCAGGCCTGACCTCCTACGAGCAGTACTTC
CASSLGPGLTSYEQYF
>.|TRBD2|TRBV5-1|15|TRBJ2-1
TGCGCCAGCAGCTGGACTAGCGTTACCCACAATGAGCAGTTCTTC
CASSWTSVTHNEQFF
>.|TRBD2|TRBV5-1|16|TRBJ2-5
TGCGCCAGCAGCCCAGGACTAGCGGTGTACCAAGAGACCCAGTACTTC
CASSPGLAVYQETQYF
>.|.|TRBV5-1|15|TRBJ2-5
TGCGCCAGCAGCTTGTGGGGGGAACCCCAAGAGACCCAGTACTTC
CASSLWGEPQETQYF
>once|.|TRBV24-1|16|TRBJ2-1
TGTGCCACCAGTGATTTGGGCAGGGGTTCCTACAATGAGCAGTTCTTC
CATSDLGRGSYNEQFF
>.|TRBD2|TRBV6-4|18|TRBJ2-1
TGTGCCAGCAGTCGTACTAGCGGGGCCCGTAGCTCCTACAATGAGCAGTTCTTC
CASSRTSGARSSYNEQFF
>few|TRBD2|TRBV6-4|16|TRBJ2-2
TGTGCCAGCAGTGACTCTAGCGGGGGGGCCACCGGGGAGCTGTTTTTT
CASSDSSGGATGELFF
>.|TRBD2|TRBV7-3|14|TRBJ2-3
TGTGCCAGCAGCCGGGGAGGGGCCACAGATACGCAGTATTTT
CASSRGGATDTQYF
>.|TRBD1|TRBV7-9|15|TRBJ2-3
TGTGCCAGCAGCTCCAGGACAGGGGTCACAGATACGCAGTATTTT
CASSSRTGVTDTQYF
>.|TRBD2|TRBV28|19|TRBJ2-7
TGTGCCAGCAGTTTATGCGGGTTTGGGACTAGCGGGAGACCCCACGAGCAGTACTTC
CASSLCGFGTSGRPHEQYF
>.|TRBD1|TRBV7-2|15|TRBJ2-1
TGTGCCAGCAGCTTGGGGACAGGGGGCGCCTATGAGCAGTTCTTC
CASSLGTGGAYEQFF
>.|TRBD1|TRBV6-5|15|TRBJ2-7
TGTGCCAGCGCCCGGCCGGGACAGGGGACTTCGGAGCAGTACTTC
CASARPGQGTSEQYF
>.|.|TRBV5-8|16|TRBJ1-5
TGTGCCAGCCTAGGGAGGGTGTCCTGGCAGAATCAGCCCCAGCATTTT
CASLGRVSWQNQPQHF
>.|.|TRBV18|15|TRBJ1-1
TGTGCCAGCTCCCCCCGGGGGGCGGTGAACACTGAAGCTTTCTTT
CASSPRGAVNTEAFF
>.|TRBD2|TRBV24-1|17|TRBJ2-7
TGTGCCACCGGCGACACCGTAACGGGGGGGACATACTACGAGCAGTACTTC
CATGDTVTGGTYYEQYF
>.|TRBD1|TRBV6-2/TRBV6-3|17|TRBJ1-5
TGTGCCAGCAGCTATTCTCCCGGGACAGGGGGCAATCAGCCCCAGCATTTT
CASSYSPGTGGNQPQHF
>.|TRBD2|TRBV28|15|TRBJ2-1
TGTGCCAGCAGGGGGACTAGCGGGAGAGCGGATGAGCAGTTCTTC
CASRGTSGRADEQFF
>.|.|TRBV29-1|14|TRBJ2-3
TGCAGCGTTGGTTCAGGGTCTTCCACAGATACGCAGTATTTT
CSVGSGSSTDTQYF
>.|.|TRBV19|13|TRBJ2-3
TGTGCCAGTCAGAGGCAGGGAACAGATACGCAGTATTTT
CASQRQGTDTQYF
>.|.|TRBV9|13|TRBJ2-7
TGTGCCAGCAGCGTTGCAGGGGCCTACGAGCAGTACTTC
CASSVAGAYEQYF
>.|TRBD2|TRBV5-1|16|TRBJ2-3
TGCGCCAGCAGCTTGGGACTAGCGGGAGAACTAGATACGCAGTATTTT
CASSLGLAGELDTQYF
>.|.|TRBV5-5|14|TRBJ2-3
TGTGCCAGCAGCATAACAGGGTCCACAGATACGCAGTATTTT
CASSITGSTDTQYF
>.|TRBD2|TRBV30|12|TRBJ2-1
TGTGCCTGGAGATTAATGGCGGGGGGGCTATTCTTC
CAWRLMAGGLFF
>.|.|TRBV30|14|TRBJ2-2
TGTGCCTGGATGGGGGTGGAGGGAATTGGGGAGCTGTTTTTT
CAWMGVEGIGELFF
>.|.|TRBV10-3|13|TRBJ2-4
TGTGCCATCAGGGAGGTGGGCCAAAACATTCAGTACTTC
CAIREVGQNIQYF
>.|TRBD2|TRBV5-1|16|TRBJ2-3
TGCGCCAGCAGCTTGGGGACTAGCGGTAGCACAGATACGCAGTATTTT
CASSLGTSGSTDTQYF
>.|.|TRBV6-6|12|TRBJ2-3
TGTGCCACCACCGGGGACACAGATACGCAGTATTTT
CATTGDTDTQYF